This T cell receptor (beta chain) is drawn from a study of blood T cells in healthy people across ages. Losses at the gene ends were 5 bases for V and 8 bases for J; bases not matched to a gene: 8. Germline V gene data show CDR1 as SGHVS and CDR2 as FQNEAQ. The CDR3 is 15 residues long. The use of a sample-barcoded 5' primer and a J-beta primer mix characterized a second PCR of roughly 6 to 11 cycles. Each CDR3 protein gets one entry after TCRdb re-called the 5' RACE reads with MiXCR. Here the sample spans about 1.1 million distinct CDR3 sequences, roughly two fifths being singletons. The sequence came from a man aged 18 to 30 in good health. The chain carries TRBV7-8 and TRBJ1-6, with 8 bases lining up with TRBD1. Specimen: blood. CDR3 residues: CASSPQGVYDSPLHF. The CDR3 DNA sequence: TGTGCCAGCAGCCCACAGGGGGTGTACGATTCACCCCTCCACTTT.